The rows below give T cell receptor beta chains drawn from one sample of a study of human T cells and chemical hapten exposure. TCRdb called the RACE reads again in MiXCR, with one record for every CDR3 protein. The sample lists 50,000 to 65,000 distinct CDR3 sequences, over 9% occurring once. This specimen consisted of whole blood, obtained in connection with sensitization to the hapten diphenylcyclopropenone (DPC). The receptors come from a woman aged 40 to 55 with alopecia areata. Some clones in this sample may be carry-over from other donors' samples. Both conserved end residues are trimmed from each CDR3. Each record gives: clone size, J gene, V gene, CDR3 protein. Expanded clones get a size class; other rows say once, few or many, or leave the size out.

clone size: many; J gene: TRBJ1-5; V gene: TRBV20-1; CDR3 protein: SASPHGSNQPQH
clone size: many; J gene: TRBJ2-1; V gene: TRBV7-2; CDR3 protein: ASRRPGTGGGNEQF
clone size: few; J gene: TRBJ1-3; V gene: TRBV6-6; CDR3 protein: ASSYGTGGLSGNTIY
clone size: .; J gene: TRBJ2-6; V gene: TRBV20-1; CDR3 protein: SASSGTGGSGANVLT
clone size: many; J gene: TRBJ2-3; V gene: TRBV6-5; CDR3 protein: ASSPGGDTQY
clone size: few; J gene: TRBJ2-6; V gene: TRBV5-1; CDR3 protein: ASTENSGANVLT
clone size: few; J gene: TRBJ2-3; V gene: TRBV2; CDR3 protein: ASSRTATTDTQY
clone size: many; J gene: TRBJ2-5; V gene: TRBV7-6; CDR3 protein: ASSLLARGETQY
clone size: .; J gene: TRBJ1-5; V gene: TRBV6-1; CDR3 protein: ASTLSRGGRQPQH
clone size: .; J gene: TRBJ2-5; V gene: TRBV7-9; CDR3 protein: ASSLAVGSQETQY
clone size: few; J gene: TRBJ2-7; V gene: TRBV6-5; CDR3 protein: ASSYGWRGSYEQY
clone size: many; J gene: TRBJ1-1; V gene: TRBV4-2; CDR3 protein: ASSQDQRNTEAF
clone size: .; J gene: TRBJ2-1; V gene: TRBV12-3/TRBV12-4; CDR3 protein: ASSLWGAYPNEQF
clone size: .; J gene: TRBJ1-4; V gene: TRBV7-2; CDR3 protein: ASSLGNTGEKLF
clone size: many; J gene: TRBJ2-1; V gene: TRBV6-2/TRBV6-3; CDR3 protein: ASSTGLAGANEQF
clone size: many; J gene: TRBJ1-1; V gene: TRBV18; CDR3 protein: ASSLNSKEAF
clone size: .; J gene: TRBJ2-5; V gene: TRBV28; CDR3 protein: ASTAGQVTETQY
clone size: many; J gene: TRBJ2-3; V gene: TRBV28; CDR3 protein: ASRTPPGTSGGANTQY
clone size: .; J gene: TRBJ2-7; V gene: TRBV18; CDR3 protein: ASVPGQGTYEQY
clone size: many; J gene: TRBJ1-1; V gene: TRBV14; CDR3 protein: ASKTGMNTEAF
clone size: .; J gene: TRBJ1-5; V gene: TRBV28; CDR3 protein: ASSLLDGDQPQH
clone size: .; J gene: TRBJ2-7; V gene: TRBV6-2/TRBV6-3; CDR3 protein: ASSAGGYEQY
clone size: .; J gene: TRBJ1-1; V gene: TRBV14; CDR3 protein: ASSQDPGRIVTEAF
clone size: many; J gene: TRBJ1-1; V gene: TRBV30; CDR3 protein: AWSIKGIFHTEAF
clone size: few; J gene: TRBJ1-2; V gene: TRBV10-2; CDR3 protein: ASSTSWGRDYGYT
clone size: many; J gene: TRBJ2-1; V gene: TRBV24-1; CDR3 protein: ATSDLGVGVRRYNEQF
clone size: many; J gene: TRBJ1-1; V gene: TRBV9; CDR3 protein: ASSAPGGYGTEAF
clone size: .; J gene: TRBJ1-4; V gene: TRBV29-1; CDR3 protein: SVVTGGRTNEKLF
clone size: many; J gene: TRBJ1-1; V gene: TRBV10-1; CDR3 protein: ASSVREGTEAF
clone size: few; J gene: TRBJ2-3; V gene: TRBV15; CDR3 protein: ATSRASGADTQY
clone size: many; J gene: TRBJ2-7; V gene: TRBV6-6; CDR3 protein: ASSYADRGRREQY
clone size: .; J gene: TRBJ1-2; V gene: TRBV2; CDR3 protein: ASSEAKGGYGYT
clone size: many; J gene: TRBJ2-3; V gene: TRBV6-2/TRBV6-3; CDR3 protein: ASSRGTTPDTQY
clone size: .; J gene: TRBJ1-4; V gene: TRBV19; CDR3 protein: ASTHWRGTPRGEKLF
clone size: .; J gene: TRBJ2-1; V gene: TRBV2; CDR3 protein: ASSLSYRVDEQF
clone size: .; J gene: TRBJ2-2; V gene: TRBV12-3/TRBV12-4; CDR3 protein: ASIIGGTENTGELF
clone size: .; J gene: TRBJ2-1; V gene: TRBV12-3/TRBV12-4; CDR3 protein: ASSSGHRSYNEQF
clone size: many; J gene: TRBJ1-5; V gene: TRBV27; CDR3 protein: ASSWDRGNQPQH
clone size: many; J gene: TRBJ1-5; V gene: TRBV28; CDR3 protein: ASSLAGKGNQPQH
clone size: .; J gene: TRBJ2-3; V gene: TRBV20-1; CDR3 protein: SARDSPTDTQY